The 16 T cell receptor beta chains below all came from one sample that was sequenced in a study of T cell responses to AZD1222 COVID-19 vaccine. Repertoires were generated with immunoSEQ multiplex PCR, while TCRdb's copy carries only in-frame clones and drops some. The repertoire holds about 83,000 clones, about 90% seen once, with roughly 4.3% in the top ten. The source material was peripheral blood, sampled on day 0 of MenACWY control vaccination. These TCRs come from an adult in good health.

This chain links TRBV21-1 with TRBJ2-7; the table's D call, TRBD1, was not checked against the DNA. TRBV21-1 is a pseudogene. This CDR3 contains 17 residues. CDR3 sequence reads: CASSKRSKTGGAYEQYF. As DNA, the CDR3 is TGTGCCAGCAGCAAGCGTTCGAAGACAGGGGGTGCCTACGAGCAGTACTTC.

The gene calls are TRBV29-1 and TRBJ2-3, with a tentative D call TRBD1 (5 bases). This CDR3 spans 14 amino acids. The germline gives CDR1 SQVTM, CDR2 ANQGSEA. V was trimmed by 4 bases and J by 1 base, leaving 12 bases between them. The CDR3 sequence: CSVGVVQGTDTQYF. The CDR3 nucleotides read TGCAGCGTTGGCGTGGTACAGGGCACAGATACGCAGTATTTT.

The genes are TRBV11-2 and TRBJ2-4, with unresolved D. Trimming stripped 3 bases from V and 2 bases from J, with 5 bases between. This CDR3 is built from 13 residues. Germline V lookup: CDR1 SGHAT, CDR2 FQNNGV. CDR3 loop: CASSFPTKNIQYF. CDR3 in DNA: TGTGCCAGCAGCTTCCCAACCAAAAACATTCAGTACTTC.

The CDR3 loop reads CASTSAGGNEQFF. The CDR3, as DNA: TGTGCCAGCACCTCCGCCGGGGGCAATGAGCAGTTCTTC. The chain uses TRBV6-6 and TRBJ2-1, with D possibly TRBD2 on 6 matching bases. CDR1 MNHNY and CDR2 SVGAGI come from the germline V gene (reference sequence). This CDR3 comprises 13 residues. V lost 7 bases to trimming and J lost 6 bases, with 13 bases between them.

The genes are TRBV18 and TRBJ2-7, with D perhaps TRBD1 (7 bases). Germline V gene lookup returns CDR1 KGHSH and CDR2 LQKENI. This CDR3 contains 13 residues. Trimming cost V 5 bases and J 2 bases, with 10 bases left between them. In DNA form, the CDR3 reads TGTGCCAGCTCAGCGGGACAGCCCTACGAGCAGTACTTC. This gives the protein CASSAGQPYEQYF. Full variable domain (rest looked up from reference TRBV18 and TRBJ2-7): NAGVMQNPRHLVRRRGQEARLRCSPMKGHSHVYWYRQLPEEGLKFMVYLQKENIIDESGMPKERFSAEFPKEGPSILRIQQVVRGDSAAYFCASSAGQPYEQYFGPGTRLTVT.

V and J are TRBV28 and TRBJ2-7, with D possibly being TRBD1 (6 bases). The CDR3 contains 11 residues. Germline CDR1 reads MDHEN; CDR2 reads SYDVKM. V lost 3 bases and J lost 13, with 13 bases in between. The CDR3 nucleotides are TGTGCCAGCAGTTTGGGGGCGGTATTATACTTC. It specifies CASSLGAVLYF.

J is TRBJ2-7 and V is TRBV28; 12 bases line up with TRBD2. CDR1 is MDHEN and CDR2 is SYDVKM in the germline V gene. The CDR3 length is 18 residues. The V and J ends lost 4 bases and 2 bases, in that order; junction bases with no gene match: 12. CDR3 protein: CASSSASGRAMQTYEQYF. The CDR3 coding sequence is TGTGCCAGCAGTTCGGCTAGCGGGAGGGCCATGCAGACCTACGAGCAGTACTTC.

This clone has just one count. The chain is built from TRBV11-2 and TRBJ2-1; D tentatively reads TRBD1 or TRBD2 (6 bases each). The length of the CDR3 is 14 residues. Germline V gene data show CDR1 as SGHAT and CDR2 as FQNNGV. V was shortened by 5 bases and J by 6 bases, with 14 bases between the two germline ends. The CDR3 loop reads CASSPRGLLNEQFF. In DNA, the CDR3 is TGTGCCAGCAGCCCACGGGGGCTTCTCAATGAGCAGTTCTTC.

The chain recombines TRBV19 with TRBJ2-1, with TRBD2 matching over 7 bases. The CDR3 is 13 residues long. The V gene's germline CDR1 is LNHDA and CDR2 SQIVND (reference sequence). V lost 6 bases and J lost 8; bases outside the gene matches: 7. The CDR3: CASRSSGRDEQFF. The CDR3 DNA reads TGTGCCAGTAGAAGTTCGGGGAGGGATGAGCAGTTCTTC. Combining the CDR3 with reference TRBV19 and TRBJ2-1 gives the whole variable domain DGGITQSPKYLFRKEGQNVTLSCEQNLNHDAMYWYRQDPGQGLRLIYYSQIVNDFQKGDIAEGYSVSREKKESFPLTVTSAQKNPTAFYLCASRSSGRDEQFFGPGTRLTVL.

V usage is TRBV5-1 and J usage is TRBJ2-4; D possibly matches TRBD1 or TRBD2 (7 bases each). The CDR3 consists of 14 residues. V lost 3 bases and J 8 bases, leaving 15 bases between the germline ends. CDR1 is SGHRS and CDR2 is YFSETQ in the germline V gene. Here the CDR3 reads CASSSGLGTDIQYF. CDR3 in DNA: TGCGCCAGCAGCTCCGGACTAGGGACAGACATTCAGTACTTC.

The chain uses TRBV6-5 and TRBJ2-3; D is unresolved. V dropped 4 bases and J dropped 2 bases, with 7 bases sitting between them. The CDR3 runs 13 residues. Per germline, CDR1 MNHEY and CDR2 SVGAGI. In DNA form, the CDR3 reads TGTGCCAGCAGTTCCGGTGACACAGATACGCAGTATTTT. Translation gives CASSSGDTDTQYF.

This CDR3 is CASSFRQGASTEAFF. The CDR3 region has the DNA TGCGCCAGCAGCTTCCGACAGGGGGCAAGCACTGAAGCTTTCTTT. The V and J genes are TRBV5-1 and TRBJ1-1, with 10 nucleotides matching TRBD1. This CDR3 is built from 15 residues. Losses at the gene ends were 2 bases for V and 4 bases for J; bases not matched to a gene: 5. Germline CDR1 reads SGHRS; CDR2 reads YFSETQ.

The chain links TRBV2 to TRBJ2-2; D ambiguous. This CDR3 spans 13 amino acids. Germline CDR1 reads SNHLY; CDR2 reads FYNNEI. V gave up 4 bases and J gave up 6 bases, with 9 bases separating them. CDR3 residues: CASSGNGAGELFF. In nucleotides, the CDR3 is TGTGCCAGCAGTGGGAATGGGGCCGGGGAGCTGTTTTTT.

The CDR3, as DNA: TGTGCCAGCATCCGGGACTCAGGGGGGTCACCCCTCCACTTT. It is translated as CASIRDSGGSPLHF. This chain connects TRBV28 to TRBJ1-6; 7 positions match TRBD1. V shed 7 bases and J 10 bases; nucleotides not matched to a gene: 10. Germline V gene data show CDR1 as MDHEN and CDR2 as SYDVKM. The CDR3 length is 14 residues.

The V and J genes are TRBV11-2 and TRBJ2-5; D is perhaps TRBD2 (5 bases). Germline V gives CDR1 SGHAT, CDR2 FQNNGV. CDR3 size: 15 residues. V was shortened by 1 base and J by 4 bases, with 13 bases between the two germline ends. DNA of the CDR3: TGTGCCAGCAGCTTAGGACACGGGGAGCTAGAGACCCAGTACTTC. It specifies CASSLGHGELETQYF. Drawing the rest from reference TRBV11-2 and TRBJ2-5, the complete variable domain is EAGVAQSPRYKIIEKRQSVAFWCNPISGHATLYWYQQILGQGPKLLIQFQNNGVVDDSQLPKDRFSAERLKGVDSTLKIQPAKLEDSAVYLCASSLGHGELETQYFGPGTRLLVL.

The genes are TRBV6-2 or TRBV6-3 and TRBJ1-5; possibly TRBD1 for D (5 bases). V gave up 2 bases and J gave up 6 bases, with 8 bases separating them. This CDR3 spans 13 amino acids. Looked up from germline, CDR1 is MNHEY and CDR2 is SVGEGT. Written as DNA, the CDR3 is TGTGCCAGCAGTTACGACGGGGGTCAGCCCCAGCATTTT. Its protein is CASSYDGGQPQHF.